The 5 T cell receptor beta chains presented below share a single source sample, sequenced in a study of blood T cell repertoires in COVID-19. Generated by immunoSEQ multiplex PCR, the TCRdb table keeps only in-frame clones and is missing some. The sample contains some 370,000 clones, almost 90% of which appear only once. The sample taken for sequencing was peripheral blood. Receptor source: a man between 18 and 35 years old with active or convalescent COVID-19.

The chain employs TRBV5-1 and TRBJ1-2; 7 bases agree with TRBD1. Germline lookup yields CDR1 SGHRS and CDR2 YFSETQ. Germline trimming cut 3 bases from V and 1 base from J; bases unmatched to any gene: 6. The CDR3 totals 15 residues. The CDR3 reads CASSYRDSLNYGYTF. In nucleotides, the CDR3 is TGCGCCAGCAGCTATAGGGACAGCCTTAACTATGGCTACACCTTC.

The gene calls are TRBV3-1 (or the pseudogene TRBV3-2) and TRBJ1-5; D is unresolved. The CDR3 has 16 amino acids. V lost 4 bases to trimming and J lost 0 bases, with 13 bases between them. Germline lookup yields CDR1 LGHDT and CDR2 YNNKEL (reference sequence). The CDR3 DNA reads as TGTGCCAGCAGCCCCCGTGGAGGGCTTAGCAATCAGCCCCAGCATTTT. Translation gives CASSPRGGLSNQPQHF.

The chain couples TRBV9 to TRBJ2-1; 9 bases match TRBD1. CDR3 length equals 15 residues. V trimming: 3 bases; J trimming: 6 bases; junction bases outside the gene matches: 7. CDR1 and CDR2 (germline): SGDLS, YYNGEE. Written as DNA, the CDR3 is TGTGCCAGCAGCGACCGGGACAGGGTGTTCAATGAGCAGTTCTTC. Its translation is CASSDRDRVFNEQFF.

V gene TRBV12-1 combines with J gene TRBJ1-5; TRBD1 is the table's D call and was not checked against the DNA. TRBV12-1 is designated a pseudogene. The CDR3 sequence is 16 residues long. The CDR3 bases are TGTGCCAGCAGCTTTGGGACAGGGGTAGGGGATCAGCCCCAGCATTTT. It encodes CASSFGTGVGDQPQHF.

This chain links TRBV6-5 with TRBJ2-7; TRBD1 agrees at 8 bases. The CDR3 runs 13 residues. Germline V gives CDR1 MNHEY, CDR2 SVGAGI. With V trimmed by 7 bases and J by 2 bases, 4 bases remained unmatched. The CDR3 sequence is CASTPGQAYEQYF. CDR3 in DNA: TGTGCCAGCACCCCGGGACAGGCCTACGAGCAGTACTTC.